This is a list of T cell receptor beta chains from one sample in a study of a mutant IDH1 vaccine in newly diagnosed glioma. TCRdb's table, derived via immunoSEQ multiplex PCR, lists solely in-frame clones and lacks some. The top ten clones hold about 5.7% of a sample with 77,000 or so clones, approximately 75% of them seen once. Their cognate antigens are unknown. Material: PBMCs, obtained from a glioma patient whose treatment included an IDH1 peptide vaccine. The receptors stem from a man in his forties with glioma. Each CDR3 is given with its conserved first and last residue. Fields, in order: J gene, clone size, D gene, V gene, CDR3 protein, CDR3 DNA. D genes are given only for firm matches. The listing skips clone size in some rows; elsewhere it reads once, few, many or a size class.

J: TRBJ2-2; size: few; D: .; V: TRBV5-1; CDR3: CASSLGSSGELFF; DNA: TGCGCCAGCAGCTTGGGGTCCAGCGGGGAGCTGTTTTTT
J: TRBJ2-7; size: .; D: .; V: TRBV28; CDR3: CASSTRNYAYEQYF; DNA: TGTGCCAGCAGTACCCGGAACTACGCCTACGAGCAGTACTTC
J: TRBJ1-1; size: .; D: .; V: TRBV28; CDR3: CASSWTGQNTEAFF; DNA: TGTGCCAGCAGTTGGACGGGACAGAACACTGAAGCTTTCTTT
J: TRBJ2-2; size: once; D: TRBD2; V: TRBV11-2; CDR3: CASRLAGGPVGELFF; DNA: TGTGCCAGCAGACTAGCGGGAGGGCCAGTCGGGGAGCTGTTTTTT
J: TRBJ2-7; size: few; D: .; V: TRBV6-5; CDR3: CASSYRTAAESNEQYF; DNA: TGTGCCAGCAGTTATAGGACAGCCGCGGAGTCAAACGAGCAGTACTTC
J: TRBJ2-2; size: .; D: TRBD2; V: TRBV5-4; CDR3: CASSLSGGDTGELFF; DNA: TGTGCCAGCAGCCTTAGCGGGGGGGACACCGGGGAGCTGTTTTTT
J: TRBJ2-7; size: .; D: .; V: TRBV7-9; CDR3: CASSLVGSDYEQYF; DNA: TGTGCCAGCAGCTTAGTGGGCTCAGACTACGAGCAGTACTTC
J: TRBJ1-6; size: .; D: TRBD1; V: TRBV6-5; CDR3: CASTAPGTGNSPLHF; DNA: TGTGCCAGCACCGCCCCCGGGACAGGGAATTCACCCCTCCACTTT
J: TRBJ2-7; size: .; D: TRBD2; V: TRBV4-1; CDR3: CASSQDGSGGFLSYEQYF; DNA: TGCGCCAGCAGCCAAGATGGTAGCGGGGGGTTCCTCTCCTACGAGCAGTACTTC
J: TRBJ1-2; size: .; D: .; V: TRBV6-5; CDR3: CASTVGGLYGYTF; DNA: TGTGCCAGCACGGTCGGGGGCCTCTATGGCTACACCTTC
J: TRBJ1-5; size: .; D: .; V: TRBV5-4; CDR3: CASSLTMADYSNQPQHF; DNA: TGTGCCAGCAGCCTCACGATGGCAGACTATAGCAATCAGCCCCAGCATTTT
J: TRBJ1-1; size: .; D: TRBD1; V: TRBV7-8; CDR3: CASSLGDRGNTEAFF; DNA: TGTGCCAGCAGCTTGGGAGACAGGGGGAACACTGAAGCTTTCTTT
J: TRBJ1-2; size: once; D: .; V: TRBV7-9; CDR3: CASSYPGTMRGYTF; DNA: TGTGCCAGCAGCTACCCCGGGACAATGCGAGGCTACACCTTC
J: TRBJ2-1; size: .; D: TRBD1; V: TRBV11-2; CDR3: CASSFKTLGQRNEQFF; DNA: TGTGCCAGCAGCTTCAAAACCCTGGGACAGAGGAATGAGCAGTTCTTC
J: TRBJ2-1; size: .; D: TRBD1; V: TRBV5-1; CDR3: CASSSDRASYNEQFF; DNA: TGCGCCAGCAGTTCTGACAGGGCCTCCTACAATGAGCAGTTCTTC
J: TRBJ1-2; size: .; D: .; V: TRBV6-1; CDR3: CASSNRDGYTF; DNA: TGTGCCAGCTCGAACAGGGATGGCTACACCTTC
J: TRBJ2-7; size: few; D: .; V: TRBV30; CDR3: CAWRGRTDSYEQYF; DNA: TGTGCCTGGAGAGGGAGAACAGACTCCTACGAGCAGTACTTC
J: TRBJ2-5; size: .; D: .; V: TRBV9; CDR3: CASSVGVFRETQYF; DNA: TGTGCCAGCAGCGTAGGGGTCTTTAGGGAGACCCAGTACTTC
J: TRBJ2-2; size: .; D: TRBD2; V: TRBV7-2; CDR3: CASSQRRGDGTGELFF; DNA: TGTGCCAGCAGCCAGCGACGGGGGGACGGCACCGGGGAGCTGTTTTTT
J: TRBJ1-2; size: .; D: .; V: TRBV4-1; CDR3: CASSQGGGINYGYTF; DNA: TGCGCCAGCAGCCAAGGCGGTGGAATTAACTATGGCTACACCTTC
J: TRBJ2-1; size: .; D: TRBD2; V: TRBV5-1; CDR3: CASSLYFPTSGSRDEQFF; DNA: TGCGCCAGCAGCTTGTACTTTCCGACTAGCGGGAGTAGGGATGAGCAGTTCTTC
J: TRBJ1-6; size: .; D: .; V: TRBV12-5; CDR3: CASAGGSSPLHF; DNA: TGTGCTAGTGCCGGGGGGAGTTCACCCCTCCACTTT
J: TRBJ2-7; size: .; D: TRBD2; V: TRBV9; CDR3: CASSRQREFGYEQYF; DNA: TGTGCCAGCAGCCGACAGCGGGAGTTTGGCTACGAGCAGTACTTC
J: TRBJ2-3; size: .; D: TRBD2; V: TRBV5-1; CDR3: CASSFPGGGTDTQYF; DNA: TGCGCCAGCAGCTTCCCGGGGGGTGGCACAGATACGCAGTATTTT
J: TRBJ1-1; size: .; D: .; V: TRBV29-1; CDR3: CSVGAGGPTEAFF; DNA: TGCAGCGTTGGGGCTGGGGGACCCACTGAAGCTTTCTTT
J: TRBJ1-2; size: .; D: TRBD1; V: TRBV5-6; CDR3: CASSRLDRPIYGYTF; DNA: TGTGCCAGCAGCCGACTGGACAGGCCCATCTATGGCTACACCTTC
J: TRBJ2-5; size: .; D: TRBD2; V: TRBV5-1; CDR3: CASSLTSGGFQETQYF; DNA: TGCGCCAGCAGCCTCACTAGCGGGGGATTCCAAGAGACCCAGTACTTC
J: TRBJ2-7; size: .; D: .; V: TRBV5-1; CDR3: CASSLGLVSYEQYF; DNA: TGCGCCAGCAGCTTGGGACTAGTCTCCTACGAGCAGTACTTC
J: TRBJ1-1; size: .; D: .; V: TRBV29-1; CDR3: CSVGRKGNTEAFF; DNA: TGCAGCGTGGGACGGAAAGGGAACACTGAAGCTTTCTTT
J: TRBJ2-5; size: .; D: .; V: TRBV18; CDR3: CASSLKYQETQYF; DNA: TGTGCCAGCTCATTAAAGTACCAAGAGACCCAGTACTTC
J: TRBJ2-2; size: .; D: .; V: TRBV4-2; CDR3: CASSTGTPGTGELFF; DNA: TGTGCCAGCAGCACAGGGACGCCCGGCACCGGGGAGCTGTTTTTT
J: TRBJ2-7; size: medium-sized; D: .; V: TRBV4-3; CDR3: CASSRDRLRYEQYF; DNA: TGCGCCAGCAGTCGCGACAGACTTCGCTACGAGCAGTACTTC
J: TRBJ2-1; size: .; D: TRBD1; V: TRBV19; CDR3: CASSPGQGSYNEQFF; DNA: TGTGCCAGTAGTCCGGGACAGGGATCCTACAATGAGCAGTTCTTC
J: TRBJ1-6; size: .; D: TRBD1; V: TRBV14; CDR3: CASSQDPAGRGRLSYNSPLHF; DNA: TGTGCCAGCAGCCAAGACCCGGCTGGCAGGGGGCGACTCTCCTATAATTCACCCCTCCACTTT
J: TRBJ2-1; size: .; D: .; V: TRBV4-3; CDR3: CASSQAKFLGEQFF; DNA: TGCGCCAGCAGCCAAGCAAAGTTTCTCGGTGAGCAGTTCTTC
J: TRBJ1-1; size: once; D: .; V: TRBV11-1; CDR3: CASSGSPRMNTEAFF; DNA: TGTGCCAGCAGCGGTAGCCCCCGCATGAACACTGAAGCTTTCTTT
J: TRBJ1-3; size: .; D: .; V: TRBV7-6; CDR3: CASSLAVGDRRNTIYF; DNA: TGTGCCAGCAGCTTAGCTGTTGGGGACCGACGAAACACCATATATTTT
J: TRBJ2-3; size: .; D: .; V: TRBV5-8; CDR3: CASSLGQGTAGTDTQYF; DNA: TGTGCCAGCAGCTTGGGGCAGGGAACCGCTGGCACAGATACGCAGTATTTT
J: TRBJ1-5; size: .; D: .; V: TRBV2; CDR3: CASSVGQGPNQPQHF; DNA: TGTGCCAGCAGTGTAGGGCAGGGCCCCAATCAGCCCCAGCATTTT
J: TRBJ1-1; size: .; D: .; V: TRBV12-5; CDR3: CASGLQGFGTEAFF; DNA: TGTGCTAGTGGCTTACAGGGCTTCGGCACTGAAGCTTTCTTT
J: TRBJ2-7; size: .; D: TRBD2; V: TRBV5-1; CDR3: CASSTSGEGSDEQYF; DNA: TGCGCCAGCAGCACTAGCGGAGAGGGGTCTGACGAGCAGTACTTC
J: TRBJ1-2; size: few; D: .; V: TRBV27; CDR3: CASSRGNYGYTF; DNA: TGTGCCAGCAGTAGAGGCAACTATGGCTACACCTTC
J: TRBJ1-1; size: .; D: TRBD1; V: TRBV5-4; CDR3: CASSLGAGGKAEAFF; DNA: TGTGCCAGCAGCTTGGGGGCAGGGGGGAAAGCTGAAGCTTTCTTT
J: TRBJ2-1; size: once; D: .; V: TRBV7-6; CDR3: CASSRRLGFEQFF; DNA: TGTGCCAGCAGCCGGAGACTAGGGTTTGAGCAGTTCTTC
J: TRBJ2-7; size: .; D: .; V: TRBV7-7; CDR3: CASSQDRAEQYF; DNA: TGTGCTAGCAGCCAGGACCGAGCGGAGCAGTACTTC
J: TRBJ1-4; size: .; D: .; V: TRBV10-3; CDR3: CAISARREGNEKLFF; DNA: TGTGCCATCAGTGCCCGAAGGGAGGGTAATGAAAAACTGTTTTTT
J: TRBJ2-3; size: .; D: .; V: TRBV2; CDR3: CASSEAGSPDTQYF; DNA: TGTGCCAGCAGTGAGGCGGGAAGTCCAGATACGCAGTATTTT
J: TRBJ1-5; size: .; D: TRBD1; V: TRBV6-1; CDR3: CASMPGTGGNQPQHF; DNA: TGTGCCAGCATGCCCGGGACAGGGGGCAATCAGCCCCAGCATTTT
J: TRBJ2-6; size: .; D: .; V: TRBV30; CDR3: CAWSAGSGAGANVLTF; DNA: TGTGCCTGGAGTGCAGGGTCAGGGGCTGGGGCCAACGTCCTGACTTTC
J: TRBJ2-1; size: .; D: TRBD2; V: TRBV4-2; CDR3: CASSLGTSGLYNEQFF; DNA: TGTGCCAGCAGCCTTGGGACTAGCGGGTTATACAATGAGCAGTTCTTC
J: TRBJ2-7; size: once; D: .; V: TRBV5-1; CDR3: CASSLAQGGLSYEQYF; DNA: TGCGCCAGCAGCTTGGCCCAAGGAGGGTTAAGCTACGAGCAGTACTTC
J: TRBJ1-1; size: .; D: .; V: TRBV5-4; CDR3: CASSYRLGNTEAFF; DNA: TGTGCCAGCAGCTACCGGCTCGGGAACACTGAAGCTTTCTTT
J: TRBJ2-7; size: .; D: .; V: TRBV7-2; CDR3: CASSAANREGYEQYF; DNA: TGTGCCAGCAGCGCCGCCAACAGGGAAGGGTACGAGCAGTACTTC
J: TRBJ2-2; size: .; D: TRBD1; V: TRBV7-9; CDR3: CASSPQGGQGPGELFF; DNA: TGTGCCAGCAGCCCACAAGGGGGACAGGGCCCCGGGGAGCTGTTTTTT
J: TRBJ2-7; size: once; D: .; V: TRBV4-1; CDR3: CASSQEGGGQNEQYF; DNA: TGCGCCAGCAGCCAAGAAGGTGGGGGGCAAAACGAGCAGTACTTC
J: TRBJ2-1; size: .; D: .; V: TRBV19; CDR3: CASRPWGESSYNEQFF; DNA: TGTGCCAGTAGGCCTTGGGGGGAGAGCTCCTACAATGAGCAGTTCTTC
J: TRBJ2-5; size: .; D: TRBD2; V: TRBV5-6; CDR3: CASSPTATSGRDQETQYF; DNA: TGTGCCAGCAGCCCCACCGCCACTAGCGGGAGAGACCAAGAGACCCAGTACTTC
J: TRBJ1-5; size: .; D: TRBD1; V: TRBV6-5; CDR3: CASRTGGSNRPQHF; DNA: TGTGCCAGCAGGACAGGGGGATCCAATCGGCCCCAGCATTTT
J: TRBJ2-7; size: .; D: .; V: TRBV18; CDR3: CASSPGYEQYF; DNA: TGTGCCAGCTCACCGGGTTACGAGCAGTACTTC